These T cell receptor beta chains were read from a single sample in a study of tumor-infiltrating lymphocytes in primary liver carcinoma. Each CDR3 protein is one row after TCRdb ran MiXCR on the multiplex PCR reads. The table includes almost 200,000 distinct CDR3 sequences, 65% detected once. The sequencing sample was made of peripheral blood. The receptor source for this set is a woman aged 60-75 years with primary liver carcinoma and hepatitis B virus infection. CDR3s leave out the opening cysteine and the closing phenylalanine or tryptophan.

v_gene,j_gene,CDR3aa
TRBV12-3/TRBV12-4,TRBJ1-1,ASRPRRESEAF
TRBV6-2/TRBV6-3,TRBJ2-7,ASRQTRDKQY
TRBV28,TRBJ2-3,AVLAGTLDTQY
TRBV28,TRBJ2-3,ASGPRTVGQY
TRBV6-5,TRBJ2-1,ASTDSTRGNEQF
TRBV29-1,TRBJ1-2,SVVGGPGYT
TRBV6-4,TRBJ2-3,ASSDSGSTDTRY
TRBV11-2,TRBJ2-5,SSSLTSQTRY
TRBV12-3/TRBV12-4,TRBJ1-4,ASSFDRTQREKLF
TRBV6-1,TRBJ2-7,ASSEAGQGPLSEQY
TRBV11-2,TRBJ2-5,ASSLSGMETLY
TRBV28,TRBJ2-1,ASKSSGLSQL
TRBV5-1,TRBJ2-7,ASSFTTDSYELY
TRBV30,TRBJ2-1,AWRGTSGRGGDYNEQF
TRBV12-3/TRBV12-4,TRBJ2-1,ASSFRKRELNEQF
TRBV12-3/TRBV12-4,TRBJ2-2,ASSADRAPGELF
TRBV11-2,TRBJ2-3,ASSFLGTSTDTQY
TRBV11-2,TRBJ2-7,ASSRGTVSYEQY
TRBV30,TRBJ2-3,AWSTRTDTHY
TRBV12-3/TRBV12-4,TRBJ1-5,ASGRNSDQPQH
TRBV12-3/TRBV12-4,TRBJ1-1,ASSPTTMNTEAF
TRBV11-2,TRBJ1-2,ASSLSGYGCI
TRBV11-2,TRBJ1-2,GSSLVGQGDYT
TRBV28,TRBJ1-1,ASRGLGDTTNTEAF
TRBV18,TRBJ2-7,ASSPTGRAKDEQY
TRBV11-3,TRBJ1-1,AGSLPGGPNTEAF
TRBV11-1,TRBJ2-7,ASSPVIGQGAAYEQY
TRBV28,TRBJ2-7,ASTTARRSPISYEQY
TRBV6-2/TRBV6-3,TRBJ2-3,ANPAVETQY
TRBV5-1,TRBJ2-1,ASSLGLAGGTYNEQF
TRBV6-5,TRBJ1-2,ASSSPGLYRGYT
TRBV12-3/TRBV12-4,TRBJ2-5,ASSLGTDKGTQY
TRBV11-3,TRBJ2-2,DSNVAGRGSGELF
TRBV5-1,TRBJ2-3,ASSLTGMATDTQY
TRBV11-2,TRBJ1-4,ASSLEPGQGDKELF